A single sample gave rise to the 8 T cell receptor beta chains below, sequenced in a study of blood T cell repertoires in COVID-19. Sequenced by immunoSEQ multiplex PCR; TCRdb stores in-frame clones only, minus some. Here the sample spans more than 400,000 clones, 70% to 90% being singletons. Sequencing used peripheral blood. Receptors were obtained from a human donor in a cohort sampled during active COVID-19.

The chain joins TRBV6-5 to TRBJ1-5; D not resolved. Trimming stripped 10 bases from V and 4 bases from J, with 17 bases between. The CDR3 sequence is 14 residues long. Germline V CDR1 and CDR2: MNHEY, SVGAGI. The CDR3 loop reads CATTLSRENQPQHF. The CDR3 coding sequence is TGTGCCACCACACTCAGTCGGGAGAATCAGCCCCAGCATTTT.

The chain employs TRBV6-5 and TRBJ2-1; 11 bases line up with TRBD2. The CDR3 has 15 amino acids. V shed 6 bases and J 4 bases; nucleotides not matched to a gene: 5. CDR1 MNHEY and CDR2 SVGAGI come from the germline V gene. CDR3 in DNA: TGTGCCAGCAGCACAATAGCGGGAGGGTACAATGAGCAGTTCTTC. Its translation: CASSTIAGGYNEQFF.

The V gene is TRBV30, the J gene TRBJ2-5; D might be TRBD1 (6 bases). This CDR3 is 14 amino acids long. Looked up from germline, CDR1 is GTSNPN and CDR2 is SVGIG (reference sequence). Trimming stripped 4 bases from V and 7 bases from J, with 19 bases between. The CDR3 reads CAWTAGALEGTQYF. The CDR3 DNA reads TGTGCCTGGACGGCAGGGGCCTTGGAAGGGACCCAGTACTTC. The whole variable domain, filled in from reference TRBV30 and TRBJ2-5, reads SQTIHQWPATLVQPVGSPLSLECTVEGTSNPNLYWYRQAAGRGLQLLFYSVGIGQISSEVPQNLSASRPQDRQFILSSKKLLLSDSGFYLCAWTAGALEGTQYFGPGTRLLVL.

A single count supports this clone. The rearrangement joins TRBV3-1 (or the pseudogene TRBV3-2) to TRBJ1-1; a possible D gene is TRBD1 (5 bases). Trimming stripped 6 bases from V and 5 bases from J, with 16 bases between. CDR1 and CDR2 from the germline V gene are LGHDT and YNNKEL (reference sequence). This CDR3 is 14 amino acids long. The chain's CDR3 is CASSQIGAGTEAFF. The CDR3 DNA is TGTGCCAGCAGTCAAATAGGGGCCGGGACTGAAGCTTTCTTT.

The chain combines TRBV27 with TRBJ1-2; 7 bases map to TRBD1. The length of the CDR3 is 15 residues. Trimming took 5 bases from V and 1 from J; bases not matched to a gene: 7. Looked up from germline, CDR1 is MNHEY and CDR2 is SMNVEV (reference sequence). CDR3 DNA: TGTGCCAGCAGTGATCGGGACAGCTATAACTATGGCTACACCTTC. This gives the protein CASSDRDSYNYGYTF.

The rearrangement links TRBV3-1 (or the pseudogene TRBV3-2) to TRBJ2-3; 8 nucleotides match TRBD2. The CDR3 loop spans 16 amino acids. Germline V lookup: CDR1 LGHDT, CDR2 YNNKEL (reference sequence). V lost 4 bases to trimming and J lost 0 bases; unmatched junction nucleotides: 6. The CDR3 is CASSLLGGGSTDTQYF. Written as DNA, the CDR3 is TGTGCCAGCAGCCTCCTCGGGGGGGGTAGCACAGATACGCAGTATTTT.

This chain uses TRBV24-1 with TRBJ2-1; 10 nucleotides align to TRBD2. This CDR3 is built from 14 residues. V shed 9 bases and J 7 bases; nucleotides not matched to a gene: 8. In germline, CDR1 is KGHDR, CDR2 SFDVKD. The CDR3 DNA is TGTGCCACCGGACTAGCGGCTAAAGATAATGAGCAGTTCTTC. Translation: CATGLAAKDNEQFF.

J is TRBJ2-5 and V is TRBV6-5; maybe TRBD2 (6 bases). Trimming took off 6 bases at V and 4 bases at J, with 12 bases between the two ends. CDR1 is MNHEY, CDR2 SVGAGI, per germline. This CDR3 region has 13 residues. The CDR3 sequence is CASRPEGRETQYF. The DNA of the CDR3 is TGTGCCAGCAGGCCGGAGGGCCGAGAGACCCAGTACTTC.